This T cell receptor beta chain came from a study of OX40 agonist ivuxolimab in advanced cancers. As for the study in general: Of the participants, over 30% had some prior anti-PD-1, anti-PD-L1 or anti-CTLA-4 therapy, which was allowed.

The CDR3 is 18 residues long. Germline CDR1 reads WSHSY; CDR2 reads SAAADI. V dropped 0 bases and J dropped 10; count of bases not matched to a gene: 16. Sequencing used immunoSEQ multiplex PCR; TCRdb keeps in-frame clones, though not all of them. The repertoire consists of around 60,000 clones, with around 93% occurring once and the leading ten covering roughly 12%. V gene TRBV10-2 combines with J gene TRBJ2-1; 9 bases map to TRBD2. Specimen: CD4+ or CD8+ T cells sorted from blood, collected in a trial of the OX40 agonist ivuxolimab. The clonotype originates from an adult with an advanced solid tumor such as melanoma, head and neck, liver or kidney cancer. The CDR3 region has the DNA TGCGCCAGCAGTGAGTCGACTACTGGGTTAGCGGGAGTAAGGGAGCAGTTCTTC. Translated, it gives CASSESTTGLAGVREQFF.